This entry is about one T cell receptor (beta chain). TCRdb re-analysed the multiplex PCR reads in MiXCR, keeping a single row per CDR3 protein. The sample records under 250,000 distinct CDR3 sequences, approximately 31% being singletons. The germline gives CDR1 LNHDA, CDR2 SQIVND (reference sequence). The V end was cut by 3 bases, the J end by 10 bases, with 27 bases between. The CDR3 totals 17 residues. Samples came from axillary lymph nodes draining the breast cancer. The source of the sample is a study of breast tumors, draining lymph nodes, adjacent tissues. V gene TRBV19 combines with J gene TRBJ1-2; the D gene is possibly TRBD1 (5 bases). The TCR was taken from a female donor with breast cancer. Some clones in this sample may be carry-over from other donors' samples. The material sequenced was axillary lymph node tissue. The DNA of the CDR3 is TGTGCCAGTAGTATCAAGGTGCCGGGGGGGGGTGAGACCGACTACACCTTC. Its translation: CASSIKVPGGGETDYTF.